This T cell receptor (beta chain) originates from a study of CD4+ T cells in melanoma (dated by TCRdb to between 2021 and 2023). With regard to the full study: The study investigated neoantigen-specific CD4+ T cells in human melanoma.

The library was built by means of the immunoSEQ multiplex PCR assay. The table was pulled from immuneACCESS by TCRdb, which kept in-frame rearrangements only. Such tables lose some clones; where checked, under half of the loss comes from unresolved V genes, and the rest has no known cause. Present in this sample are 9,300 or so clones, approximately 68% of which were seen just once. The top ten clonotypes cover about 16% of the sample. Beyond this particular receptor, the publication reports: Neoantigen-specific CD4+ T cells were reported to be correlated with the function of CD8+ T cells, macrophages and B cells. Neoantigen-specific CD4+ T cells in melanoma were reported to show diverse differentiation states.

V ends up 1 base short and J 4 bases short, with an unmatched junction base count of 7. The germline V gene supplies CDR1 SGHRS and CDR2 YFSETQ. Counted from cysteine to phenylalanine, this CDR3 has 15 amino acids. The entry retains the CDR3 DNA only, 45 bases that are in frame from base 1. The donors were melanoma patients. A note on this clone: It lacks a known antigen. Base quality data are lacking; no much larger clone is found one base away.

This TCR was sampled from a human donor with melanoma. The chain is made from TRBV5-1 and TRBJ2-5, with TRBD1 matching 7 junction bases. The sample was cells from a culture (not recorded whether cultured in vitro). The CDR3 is CASSLNDRVLETQYF. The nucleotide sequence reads TGCGCCAGCAGCTTGAACGACAGGGTTTTAGAGACCCAGTACTTC.